The 8 T cell receptor beta chains given below trace back to one sample, sequenced in a study of blood T cell repertoires in COVID-19 (dated by TCRdb to 2018 to 2020). The library relied on the immunoSEQ multiplex PCR assay. As stored in TCRdb, this immuneACCESS dataset retains in-frame rearrangements with V and J assigned. A fraction of the clones does not appear; measured against another copy, unresolved V genes explain less than half of the discrepancy, and the remainder lacks a known reason. For this sample the table gives a few hundred thousand clones, of which 88% were detected only once. Of the sample, 5.5% to 8.5% is held by the ten largest clones. Sequences were obtained from peripheral blood. Every receptor here comes from a woman aged 25 to 39 who had recovered from COVID-19.

V and J are TRBV28 and TRBJ2-1; the match to TRBD1 covers 7 bases. Germline V lookup: CDR1 MDHEN, CDR2 SYDVKM. This CDR3 is built from 12 residues. The J segment lost 6 bases and the V segment lost 4 bases, leaving 0 bases of the junction unmatched. The CDR3 loop is CASSSGGNEQFF. CDR3 in DNA: TGTGCCAGCAGTTCAGGGGGCAATGAGCAGTTCTTC.

This clone was observed a handful of times. The V and J genes are TRBV5-5 and TRBJ1-4; D not certain. Germline V gene sequence: CDR1 SGHKS, CDR2 YYEKEE (reference sequence). V was pared by 4 bases and J by 8 bases, with 15 bases between. The CDR3 covers 14 residues. The CDR3: CASSVRTTREKLFF. The CDR3 DNA follows: TGTGCCAGCAGCGTCAGAACAACTAGGGAAAAACTGTTTTTT.

The V gene is TRBV5-1, the J gene TRBJ2-3; TRBD2 matches 12 bases. CDR1 SGHRS and CDR2 YFSETQ come from the germline V gene. The trim removed 4 bases at V and 2 bases at J, leaving 5 bases unmatched. The CDR3 covers 16 residues. CDR3 in DNA: TGCGCCAGCAGCATGACTAGCGGGGGACTCACAGATACGCAGTATTTT. This translates into CASSMTSGGLTDTQYF.

The V call is TRBV30, the J call TRBJ1-2, with 8 positions matching TRBD1. V shed 4 bases and J 4 bases; nucleotides not matched to a gene: 11. Germline V gives CDR1 GTSNPN, CDR2 SVGIG (reference sequence). The CDR3 extends over 15 amino acids. CDR3 amino acids: CAWNFGTGNPYGYTF. In DNA form, the CDR3 reads TGTGCCTGGAATTTTGGGACAGGCAATCCCTATGGCTACACCTTC.

CDR3 loop: CASSQDDGPGGARNQPQHF. CDR3 nucleotide sequence: TGTGCCAGCAGCCAAGATGATGGTCCAGGGGGCGCCCGTAATCAGCCCCAGCATTTT. The chain couples TRBV3-1 (or the pseudogene TRBV3-2) to TRBJ1-5, with 8 bases lining up with TRBD1. The junction had 14 bases not matched to a gene; V was cut back by 0 bases and J by 4 bases. CDR1 is LGHDT and CDR2 is YNNKEL in the germline V gene (reference sequence). CDR3 size: 19 residues.

The CDR3 DNA sequence: TGTGCCAGCAGCCCAACCCCGGGACTGAACTATGGCTACACCTTC. It yields the protein CASSPTPGLNYGYTF. The chain carries TRBV7-3 and TRBJ1-2; tentative D call: TRBD1 (5 bases). The CDR3 spans 15 residues. Between the trimmed V and J ends, which lost 5 bases and 2 bases, there was a span of 15 bases. Looked up from germline, CDR1 is SGHTA and CDR2 is FQGTGA.

The chain joins TRBV7-8 to TRBJ2-3, with TRBD2 identical over 14 bases. CDR3 length: 13 residues. Germline V CDR1 and CDR2: SGHVS, FQNEAQ. The V segment lost 2 bases and the J segment 14 bases; nucleotides outside the gene matches: 3. The CDR3 sequence is CASSLLGTSGGYF. DNA for the CDR3: TGTGCCAGCAGCTTACTCGGGACTAGCGGGGGGTATTTT.

This chain's CDR3 is CASSPRLGEGNTIYF. For the CDR3, the DNA is TGTGCCAGCAGCCCCCGCTTAGGGGAAGGAAACACCATATATTTT. The chain uses TRBV9 and TRBJ1-3, with a possible D match to TRBD1 (5 bases). The CDR3 runs 15 residues. Germline-derived CDR1 and CDR2 are SGDLS and YYNGEE. Trimming shortened V by 4 bases and J by 4 bases, and 15 bases separated the two germline ends.